These 4 T cell receptor beta chains were sequenced from one sample in a study of T cell responses to AZD1222 COVID-19 vaccine. TCRdb keeps only in-frame clones here, not all; method: immunoSEQ multiplex PCR. Here the sample spans around 100,000 clones, approximately 90% being singletons. The sequences come from peripheral blood, collected on day 0 of AZD1222 vaccination. The source of these receptors is an adult in good health.

J is TRBJ2-2 and V is TRBV5-1; no definite D call. This CDR3 region has 17 residues. V shed 1 base and J shed 0 bases, with 13 bases lying between them. Per germline, CDR1 SGHRS and CDR2 YFSETQ. CDR3 in amino acids: CASSLRFVGANTGELFF. In nucleotides, the CDR3 is TGCGCCAGCAGCTTGCGTTTCGTTGGGGCGAACACCGGGGAGCTGTTTTTT. The full variable domain, its missing parts supplied by reference TRBV5-1 and TRBJ2-2, is KAGVTQTPRYLIKTRGQQVTLSCSPISGHRSVSWYQQTPGQGLQFLFEYFSETQRNKGNFPGRFSGRQFSNSRSEMNVSTLELGDSALYLCASSLRFVGANTGELFFGEGSRLTVL.

The chain carries TRBV24-1 and TRBJ2-1; D possibly corresponds to TRBD2 (6 bases). V lost 6 bases, J lost 4 bases, and 12 bases lay in between. The germline CDR1 and CDR2 sequences are KGHDR and SFDVKD. The CDR3 length is 14 residues. In nucleotides, the CDR3 is TGTGCCACCAGTCGAATCGGGGGATACAATGAGCAGTTCTTC. Amino acids: CATSRIGGYNEQFF.

The table lists this clone with a count of one. This rearrangement joins TRBV7-9 to TRBJ1-3; D call uncertain. Trimming removed 5 bases at V and 8 bases at J, with 10 bases between. This CDR3 has 12 residues. The germline V gene has CDR1 SEHNR and CDR2 FQNEAQ (reference sequence). CDR3 sequence: CASSPTWDTIYF. CDR3 coding DNA: TGTGCCAGCAGCCCGACGTGGGACACCATATATTTT.

V is TRBV4-1 and J is TRBJ2-1; the match to TRBD2 covers 10 bases. This CDR3 has 14 amino acids. Germline-derived CDR1 and CDR2 are MGHRA and YSYEKL. Trimming took 0 bases from V and 7 from J; bases not matched to a gene: 0. The CDR3 sequence: CASSQELAGNEQFF. Here the CDR3 DNA reads TGCGCCAGCAGCCAAGAACTAGCGGGGAATGAGCAGTTCTTC.